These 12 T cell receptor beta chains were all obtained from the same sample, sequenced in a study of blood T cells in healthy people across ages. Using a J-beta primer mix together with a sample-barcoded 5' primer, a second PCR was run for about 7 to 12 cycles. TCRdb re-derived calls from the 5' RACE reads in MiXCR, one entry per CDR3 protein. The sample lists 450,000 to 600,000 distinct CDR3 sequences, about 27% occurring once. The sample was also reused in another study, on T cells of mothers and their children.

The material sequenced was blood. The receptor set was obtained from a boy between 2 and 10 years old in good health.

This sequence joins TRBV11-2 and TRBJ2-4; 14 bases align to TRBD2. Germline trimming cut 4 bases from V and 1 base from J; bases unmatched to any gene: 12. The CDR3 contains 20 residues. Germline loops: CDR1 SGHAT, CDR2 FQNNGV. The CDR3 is CASSSSGTSGGQTAKNIQYF. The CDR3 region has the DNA TGTGCCAGCAGCTCATCCGGGACTAGCGGGGGACAAACTGCCAAAAACATTCAGTACTTC.

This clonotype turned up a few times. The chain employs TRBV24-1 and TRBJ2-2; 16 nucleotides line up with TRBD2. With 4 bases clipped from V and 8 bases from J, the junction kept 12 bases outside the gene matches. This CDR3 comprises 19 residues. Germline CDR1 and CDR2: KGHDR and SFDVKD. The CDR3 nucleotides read TGTGCCACCAGTGACGGCGCCGGGACTAGCGGGGGGGGAAGAGGGGAGCTGTTTTTT. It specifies CATSDGAGTSGGGRGELFF.

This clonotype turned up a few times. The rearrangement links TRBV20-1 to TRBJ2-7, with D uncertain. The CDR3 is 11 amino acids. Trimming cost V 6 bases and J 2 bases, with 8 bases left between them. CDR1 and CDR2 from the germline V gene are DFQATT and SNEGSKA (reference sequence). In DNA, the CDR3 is TGCAGTGCCCCTGGCGCCTACGAGCAGTACTTC. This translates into CSAPGAYEQYF.

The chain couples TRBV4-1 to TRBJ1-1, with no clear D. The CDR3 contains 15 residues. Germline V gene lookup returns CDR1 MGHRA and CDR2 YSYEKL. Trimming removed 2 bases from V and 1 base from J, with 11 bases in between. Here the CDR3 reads CASSQLQHRNTEAFF. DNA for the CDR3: TGCGCCAGCAGCCAACTTCAGCACCGGAACACTGAAGCTTTCTTT.

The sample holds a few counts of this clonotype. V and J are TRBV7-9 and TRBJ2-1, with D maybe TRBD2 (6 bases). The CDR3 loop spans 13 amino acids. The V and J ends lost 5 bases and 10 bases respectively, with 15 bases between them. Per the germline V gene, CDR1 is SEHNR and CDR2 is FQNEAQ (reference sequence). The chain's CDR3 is CASSRLGGKEQFF. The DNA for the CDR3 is TGTGCCAGCAGCCGACTAGGCGGGAAGGAGCAGTTCTTC.

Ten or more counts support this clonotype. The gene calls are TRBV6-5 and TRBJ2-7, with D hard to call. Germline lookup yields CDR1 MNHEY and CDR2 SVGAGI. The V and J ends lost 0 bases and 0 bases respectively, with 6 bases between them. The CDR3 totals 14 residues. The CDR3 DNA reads TGTGCCAGCAGTTACTCTACAGACTCCTACGAGCAGTACTTC. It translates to CASSYSTDSYEQYF.

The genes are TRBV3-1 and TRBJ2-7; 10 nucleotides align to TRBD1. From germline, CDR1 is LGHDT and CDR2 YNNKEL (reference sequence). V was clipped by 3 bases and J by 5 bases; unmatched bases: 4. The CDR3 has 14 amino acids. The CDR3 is CASSHWDRGHEQYF. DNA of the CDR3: TGTGCCAGCAGCCACTGGGACAGGGGCCACGAGCAGTACTTC.

CDR3 coding DNA: TGCAGCTCGCTAGAGCAAGAGACCCAGTACTTC. This translates into CSSLEQETQYF. The V call is TRBV29-1, the J call TRBJ2-5; D unclear. The ends were cut back, 8 bases at V and 2 bases at J, with 9 bases in the middle. The germline V gene encodes CDR1 SQVTM and CDR2 ANQGSEA. This CDR3 has 11 amino acids.

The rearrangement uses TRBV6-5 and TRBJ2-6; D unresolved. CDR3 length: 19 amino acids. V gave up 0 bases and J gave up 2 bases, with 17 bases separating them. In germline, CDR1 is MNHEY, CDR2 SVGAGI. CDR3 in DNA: TGTGCCAGCAGTTACTCGAATTCCGTATCGTTGGCTGGGGCCAACGTCCTGACTTTC. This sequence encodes CASSYSNSVSLAGANVLTF.

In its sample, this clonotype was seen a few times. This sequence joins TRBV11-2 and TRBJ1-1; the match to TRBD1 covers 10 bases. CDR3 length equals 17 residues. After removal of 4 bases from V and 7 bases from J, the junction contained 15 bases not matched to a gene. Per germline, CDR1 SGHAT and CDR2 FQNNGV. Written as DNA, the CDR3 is TGTGCCAGCAGCTCGAAGGGGGACAGGGGCCTTCGCGATGAAGCTTTCTTT. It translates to CASSSKGDRGLRDEAFF.

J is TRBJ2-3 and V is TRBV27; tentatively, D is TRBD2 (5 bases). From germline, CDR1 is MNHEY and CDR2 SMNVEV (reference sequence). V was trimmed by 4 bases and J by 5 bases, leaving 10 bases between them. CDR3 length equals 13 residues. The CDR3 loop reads CASSSPTRDTQYF. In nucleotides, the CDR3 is TGTGCCAGCAGTTCCCCCACTAGAGATACGCAGTATTTT.

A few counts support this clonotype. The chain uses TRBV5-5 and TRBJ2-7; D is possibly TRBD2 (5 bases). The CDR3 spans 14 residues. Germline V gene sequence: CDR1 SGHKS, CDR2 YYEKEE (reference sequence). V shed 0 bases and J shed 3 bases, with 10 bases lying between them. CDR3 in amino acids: CASSLGNAGYEQYF. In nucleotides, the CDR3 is TGTGCCAGCAGCTTGGGGAATGCGGGCTACGAGCAGTACTTC.